The 11 T cell receptor beta chains given below trace back to one sample, sequenced in a study of blood T cell repertoires in COVID-19. Assay: immunoSEQ multiplex PCR; the TCRdb copy retains only in-frame clones and omits some. The sample records around 160,000 clones, around 86% being singletons. Material for sequencing was peripheral blood. These TCRs come from a man older than 75 with acute or convalescent COVID-19.

This clone was observed once. The gene calls are TRBV12-3 or TRBV12-4 and TRBJ1-4; 9 nucleotides line up with TRBD1. The trim removed 6 bases at V and 7 bases at J, leaving 3 bases unmatched. CDR3 length: 13 residues. In nucleotides, the CDR3 is TGTGCCAGCAGAAACAGGGGGCCTGAAAAACTGTTTTTT. This codes for CASRNRGPEKLFF.

The genes are TRBV4-1 and TRBJ2-7; unclear D gene. This CDR3 comprises 16 residues. Germline lookup yields CDR1 MGHRA and CDR2 YSYEKL. The V end lost 3 bases, the J end lost 3 bases, and 18 bases lay between the germline ends. CDR3 loop: CASSQSLSIPIYEQYF. The CDR3 coding sequence is TGCGCCAGCAGCCAGTCGCTCAGTATTCCCATCTACGAGCAGTACTTC.

The chain couples TRBV5-1 to TRBJ2-2; no clear D. The V end was cut by 0 bases, the J end by 3 bases, with 9 bases between. The germline gives CDR1 SGHRS, CDR2 YFSETQ. The length of the CDR3 is 15 residues. Here the CDR3 reads CASSLVADYTGELFF. CDR3 DNA sequence: TGCGCCAGCAGCTTGGTGGCCGATTACACCGGGGAGCTGTTTTTT. Full variable domain (rest looked up from reference TRBV5-1 and TRBJ2-2): KAGVTQTPRYLIKTRGQQVTLSCSPISGHRSVSWYQQTPGQGLQFLFEYFSETQRNKGNFPGRFSGRQFSNSRSEMNVSTLELGDSALYLCASSLVADYTGELFFGEGSRLTVL.

J is TRBJ1-6 and V is TRBV19, with 7 bases identical to TRBD1. CDR1 is LNHDA, CDR2 SQIVND, per germline (reference sequence). This CDR3 is built from 14 residues. V gave up 9 bases and J gave up 2 bases; unmatched junction bases: 4. This CDR3 reads CASGQAAYNSPLHF. DNA of the CDR3: TGTGCCAGCGGACAGGCCGCCTATAATTCACCCCTCCACTTT.

This sequence joins TRBV6-6 and TRBJ2-7; no clear D gene. The CDR3 extends over 15 amino acids. From germline, CDR1 is MNHNY and CDR2 SVGAGI (reference sequence). V gave up 0 bases and J gave up 0 bases, with 9 bases separating them. CDR3 nucleotides: TGTGCCAGCAGTTACTCGAACGGCGGCTCCTACGAGCAGTACTTC. It specifies CASSYSNGGSYEQYF.

This rearrangement joins TRBV5-6 to TRBJ1-1; TRBD1 matches at 9 bases. This CDR3 is 16 amino acids long. Germline V gives CDR1 SGHDT, CDR2 YYEEEE. V trimming: 6 bases; J trimming: 0 bases; junction bases outside the gene matches: 9. This chain's CDR3 is CASTSGQGLLNTEAFF. For the CDR3, the DNA is TGTGCCAGCACCTCGGGACAGGGCCTCCTGAACACTGAAGCTTTCTTT.

V and J are TRBV7-2 and TRBJ2-1, with D hard to call. The CDR3 spans 13 residues. Deletions cut 8 bases from V and 8 bases from J, with 16 bases between. CDR1 is SGHTA, CDR2 FQGNSA, per germline. This CDR3 reads CASRSRATDEQFF. For the CDR3, the DNA is TGTGCCAGCCGGAGTCGAGCGACGGATGAGCAGTTCTTC.

The gene calls are TRBV28 and TRBJ2-2, with D maybe TRBD1 (5 bases). From germline, CDR1 is MDHEN and CDR2 SYDVKM. The CDR3 extends over 15 amino acids. The V and J ends lost 3 bases and 5 bases respectively, with 13 bases between them. CDR3 sequence: CASSFGRVRTGELFF. DNA for the CDR3: TGTGCCAGCAGTTTCGGCAGGGTGCGAACCGGGGAGCTGTTTTTT. The complete variable domain, with remaining parts taken from reference TRBV28 and TRBJ2-2, reads DVKVTQSSRYLVKRTGEKVFLECVQDMDHENMFWYRQDPGLGLRLIYFSYDVKMKEKGDIPEGYSVSREKKERFSLILESASTNQTSMYLCASSFGRVRTGELFFGEGSRLTVL.

The gene calls are TRBV28 and TRBJ2-7; no definite D call. CDR1 and CDR2 from the germline V gene are MDHEN and SYDVKM. The CDR3 consists of 14 residues. V lost 6 bases and J 11 bases, leaving 23 bases between the germline ends. CDR3 sequence (DNA): TGTGCCAGCAGCCAAACAGACACGGTTATGAGTGAGTACTTC. Translation: CASSQTDTVMSEYF.

The chain uses TRBV29-1 and TRBJ1-2; D gene ambiguous. The CDR3 length is 13 residues. Germline-derived CDR1 and CDR2 are SQVTM and ANQGSEA. V lost 3 bases, J lost 3 bases, and 11 bases lay in between. The CDR3 is CSVESPLDYGYTF. DNA for the CDR3: TGCAGCGTTGAGTCTCCTCTAGACTATGGCTACACCTTC.

To note about this clone: The sample has other DNA sequences that encode this CDR3 too. The rearrangement joins TRBV5-5 to TRBJ2-2, with 9 bases lining up with TRBD2. The V and J ends lost 4 bases and 0 bases, in that order; junction bases with no gene match: 4. There are 16 residues in the CDR3. CDR1 SGHKS and CDR2 YYEKEE come from the germline V gene (reference sequence). CDR3 in amino acids: CASSPLAGANTGELFF. The DNA of the CDR3 is TGTGCCAGCAGCCCATTAGCGGGAGCGAACACCGGGGAGCTGTTTTTT.